This T cell receptor (beta chain) appears in the sequencing data of a study of beta chain features in type 1 diabetes. Markers CD45RO/CCR7/CD25/CD127/CD95/CD27 served to sort CD4+ naive, central memory, regulatory and stem cell-like memory cells. Germline V gives CDR1 MNHEY, CDR2 SVGAGI. The length of the CDR3 is 14 residues. The germline V and J ends were trimmed by 4 bases and 7 bases, with 17 bases remaining between them. Study-wide results and limits: Researchers reported that naive, central memory and Treg TCRB repertoires appeared more similar in patients than in healthy donors. Cells that show high TCR expression could be over-represented by cDNA sequencing.

Isolated RNA was reverse transcribed in full, so expressed TCRB transcripts were sequenced. Sequencing was performed with immunoSEQ multiplex PCR; in TCRdb, only in-frame clones are kept and a portion is missing. The data hold 850,000 to 900,000 clones, with roughly 17% observed a single time. This clone appeared a single time. The target antigen is unknown. The sequenced material came from naive CD4+ T cells from blood. The V gene is TRBV6-5, the J gene TRBJ2-7; possible D gene TRBD2, 6 bases. The source of this sequence is a woman younger than 35 in good health. The CDR3 spells CASSLEVGGGEQYF. CDR3 nucleotides: TGTGCCAGCAGTTTGGAAGTAGGTGGAGGGGAGCAGTACTTC.